This T cell receptor (beta chain) was observed in a study of T cell responses to AZD1222 COVID-19 vaccine. Findings and caveats of the study: Compared with day 0, the breadth and depth of the Spike-specific TCR repertoire rose significantly after two doses of AZD1222. Females outnumbered males among donors, who were mostly white British; clonal diversity was possibly underestimated.

Timing groups of about 4 and about 12 weeks for second doses were pooled. TCRdb keeps only in-frame clones here, not all; method: immunoSEQ multiplex PCR. The data hold approximately 200,000 clones, with approximately 91% observed a single time. The ends lost 4 bases at V and 0 bases at J; junction bases unmatched: 2. The germline CDR1 and CDR2 sequences are LGHDT and YNNKEL (reference sequence). The CDR3 runs to 15 residues. As regards this clone: Its antigen is still unknown.

This TCR derives from an adult who received the AZD1222 COVID-19 vaccine. The chain carries TRBV3-1 (or the pseudogene TRBV3-2) and TRBJ1-3, with 8 nucleotides matching TRBD1. This specimen consisted of peripheral blood, obtained 28 days after the second AZD1222 dose. The CDR3 loop is CASSPTGGSGNTIYF. Here the CDR3 DNA reads TGTGCCAGCAGCCCCACAGGGGGCTCTGGAAACACCATATATTTT.